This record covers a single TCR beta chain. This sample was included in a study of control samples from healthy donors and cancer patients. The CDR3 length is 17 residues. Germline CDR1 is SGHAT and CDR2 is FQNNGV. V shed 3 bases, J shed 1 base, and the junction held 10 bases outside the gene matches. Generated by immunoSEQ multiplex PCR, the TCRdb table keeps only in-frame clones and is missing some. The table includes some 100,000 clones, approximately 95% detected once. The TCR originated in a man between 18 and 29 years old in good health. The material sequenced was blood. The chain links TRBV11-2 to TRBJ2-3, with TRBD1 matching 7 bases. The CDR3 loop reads CASSFPLGQPRTDTQYF. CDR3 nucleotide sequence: TGTGCCAGCAGCTTTCCTCTGGGACAGCCCCGCACAGATACGCAGTATTTT.